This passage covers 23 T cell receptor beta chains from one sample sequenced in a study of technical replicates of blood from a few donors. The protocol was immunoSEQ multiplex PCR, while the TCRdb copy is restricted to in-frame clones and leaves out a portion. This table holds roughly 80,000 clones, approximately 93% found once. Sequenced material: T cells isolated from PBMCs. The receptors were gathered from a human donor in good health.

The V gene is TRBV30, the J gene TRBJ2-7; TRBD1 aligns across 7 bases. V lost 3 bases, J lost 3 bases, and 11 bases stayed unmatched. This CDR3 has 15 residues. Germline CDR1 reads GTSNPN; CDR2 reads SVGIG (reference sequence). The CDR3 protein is CAWRPSGGWIYEQYF. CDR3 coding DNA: TGTGCCTGGAGACCGTCAGGGGGATGGATCTACGAGCAGTACTTC.

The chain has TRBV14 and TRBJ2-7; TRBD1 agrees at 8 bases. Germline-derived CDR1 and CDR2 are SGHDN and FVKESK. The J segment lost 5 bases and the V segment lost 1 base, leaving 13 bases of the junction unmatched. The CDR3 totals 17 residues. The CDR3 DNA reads TGTGCCAGCAGCCAAGTTGGGTGGACAGGGAAAGAAGACGAGCAGTACTTC. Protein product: CASSQVGWTGKEDEQYF.

The CDR3 DNA follows: TGTGCCAGCAGTGTTATAGGGGGAGGCACAGATACGCAGTATTTT. This codes for CASSVIGGGTDTQYF. The chain has TRBV2 and TRBJ2-3, with a possible D match to TRBD1 (6 bases). The CDR3 sequence is 15 residues long. In germline, CDR1 is SNHLY, CDR2 FYNNEI. The ends were cut back, 4 bases at V and 1 base at J, with 12 bases in the middle.

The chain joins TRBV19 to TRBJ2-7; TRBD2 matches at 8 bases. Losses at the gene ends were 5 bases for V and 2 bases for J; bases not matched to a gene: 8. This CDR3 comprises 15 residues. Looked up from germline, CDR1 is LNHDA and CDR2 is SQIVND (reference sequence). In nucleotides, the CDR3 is TGTGCCAGTAGTGGGGGAATAGCGGGGACCTACGAGCAGTACTTC. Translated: CASSGGIAGTYEQYF. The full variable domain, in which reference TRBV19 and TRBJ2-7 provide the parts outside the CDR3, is DGGITQSPKYLFRKEGQNVTLSCEQNLNHDAMYWYRQDPGQGLRLIYYSQIVNDFQKGDIAEGYSVSREKKESFPLTVTSAQKNPTAFYLCASSGGIAGTYEQYFGPGTRLTVT.

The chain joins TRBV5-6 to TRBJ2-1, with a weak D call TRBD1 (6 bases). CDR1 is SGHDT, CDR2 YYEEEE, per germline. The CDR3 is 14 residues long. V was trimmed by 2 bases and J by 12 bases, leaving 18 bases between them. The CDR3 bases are TGTGCCAGCAGCTTTCGATCGACTACAGGGAGGCAGTTCTTC. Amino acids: CASSFRSTTGRQFF.

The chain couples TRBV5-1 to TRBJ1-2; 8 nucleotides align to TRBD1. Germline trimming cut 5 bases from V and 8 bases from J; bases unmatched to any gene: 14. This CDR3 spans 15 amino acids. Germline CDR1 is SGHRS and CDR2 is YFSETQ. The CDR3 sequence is CASRTGVSGAGGYTF. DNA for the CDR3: TGCGCCAGCAGGACAGGGGTCAGTGGGGCTGGGGGCTACACCTTC. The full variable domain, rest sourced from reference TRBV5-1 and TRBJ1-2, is KAGVTQTPRYLIKTRGQQVTLSCSPISGHRSVSWYQQTPGQGLQFLFEYFSETQRNKGNFPGRFSGRQFSNSRSEMNVSTLELGDSALYLCASRTGVSGAGGYTFGSGTRLTVV.

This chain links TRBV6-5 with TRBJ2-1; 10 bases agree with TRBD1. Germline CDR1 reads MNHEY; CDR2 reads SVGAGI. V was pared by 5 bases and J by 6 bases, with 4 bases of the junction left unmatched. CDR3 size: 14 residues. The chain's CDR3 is CASSRGQGRNEQFF. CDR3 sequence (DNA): TGTGCCAGCAGTAGGGGACAGGGGCGCAATGAGCAGTTCTTC.

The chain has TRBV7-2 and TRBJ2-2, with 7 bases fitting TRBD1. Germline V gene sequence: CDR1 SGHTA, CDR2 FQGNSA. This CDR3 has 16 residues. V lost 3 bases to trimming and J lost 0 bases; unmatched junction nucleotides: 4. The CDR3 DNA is TGTGCCAGCAGCTTCACAGGGGCTTCGAACACCGGGGAGCTGTTTTTT. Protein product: CASSFTGASNTGELFF.

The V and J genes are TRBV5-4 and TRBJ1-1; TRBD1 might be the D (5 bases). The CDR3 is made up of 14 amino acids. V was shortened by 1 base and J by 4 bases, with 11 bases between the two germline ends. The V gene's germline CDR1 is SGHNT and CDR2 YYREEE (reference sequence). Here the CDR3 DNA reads TGTGCCAGCAGCTTGAAGGCCGGGGGCACTGAAGCTTTCTTT. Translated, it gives CASSLKAGGTEAFF.

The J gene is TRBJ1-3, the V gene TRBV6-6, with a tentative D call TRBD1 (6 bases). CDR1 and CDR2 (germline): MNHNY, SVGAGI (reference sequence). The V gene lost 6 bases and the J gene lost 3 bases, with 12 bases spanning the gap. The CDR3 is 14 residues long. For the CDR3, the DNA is TGTGCCAGCAGACAGGGATACGGTGGAAACACCATATATTTT. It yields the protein CASRQGYGGNTIYF.

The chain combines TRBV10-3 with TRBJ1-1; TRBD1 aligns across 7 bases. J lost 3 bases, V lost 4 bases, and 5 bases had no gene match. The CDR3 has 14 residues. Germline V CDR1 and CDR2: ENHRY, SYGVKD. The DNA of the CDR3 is TGTGCCATCAGTGGACAGGGTGGGTACACTGAAGCTTTCTTT. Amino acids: CAISGQGGYTEAFF.

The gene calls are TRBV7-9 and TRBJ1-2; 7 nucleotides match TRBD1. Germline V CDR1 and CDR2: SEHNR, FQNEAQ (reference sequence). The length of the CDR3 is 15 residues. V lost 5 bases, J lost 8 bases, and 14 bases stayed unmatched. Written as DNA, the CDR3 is TGTGCCAGCAGCCCGACAGGGAGTGGGGCTGGCGGCTACACCTTC. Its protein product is CASSPTGSGAGGYTF.

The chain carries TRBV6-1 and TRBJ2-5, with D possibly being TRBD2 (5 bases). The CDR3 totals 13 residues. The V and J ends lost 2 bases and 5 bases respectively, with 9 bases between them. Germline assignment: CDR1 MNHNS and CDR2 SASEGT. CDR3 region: CASSEPAEETQYF. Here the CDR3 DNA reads TGTGCCAGCAGTGAACCAGCGGAGGAGACCCAGTACTTC.

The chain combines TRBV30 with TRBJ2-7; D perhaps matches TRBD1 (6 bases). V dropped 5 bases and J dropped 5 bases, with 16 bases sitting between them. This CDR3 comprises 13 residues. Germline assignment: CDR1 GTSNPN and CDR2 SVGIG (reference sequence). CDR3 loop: CAWCPGTPNEQYF. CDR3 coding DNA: TGTGCCTGGTGTCCCGGGACACCTAACGAGCAGTACTTC.

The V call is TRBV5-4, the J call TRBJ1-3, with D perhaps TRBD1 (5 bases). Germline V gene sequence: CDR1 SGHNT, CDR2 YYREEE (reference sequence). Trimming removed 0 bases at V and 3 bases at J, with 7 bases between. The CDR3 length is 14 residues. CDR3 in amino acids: CASSLDRFGNTIYF. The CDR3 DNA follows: TGTGCCAGCAGCTTGGACAGGTTTGGAAACACCATATATTTT.

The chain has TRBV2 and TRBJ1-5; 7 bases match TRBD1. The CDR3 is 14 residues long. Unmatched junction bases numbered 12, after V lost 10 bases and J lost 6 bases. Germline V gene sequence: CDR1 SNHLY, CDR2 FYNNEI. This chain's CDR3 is CATHADRASQPQHF. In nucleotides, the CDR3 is TGTGCCACGCATGCAGACAGGGCTAGTCAGCCCCAGCATTTT.

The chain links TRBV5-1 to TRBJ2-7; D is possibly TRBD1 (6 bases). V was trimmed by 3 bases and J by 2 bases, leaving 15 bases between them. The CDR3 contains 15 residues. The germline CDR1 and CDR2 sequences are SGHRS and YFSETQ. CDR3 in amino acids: CASSSNRDPTYEQYF. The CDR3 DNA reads TGCGCCAGCAGCTCTAACAGGGATCCCACCTACGAGCAGTACTTC.

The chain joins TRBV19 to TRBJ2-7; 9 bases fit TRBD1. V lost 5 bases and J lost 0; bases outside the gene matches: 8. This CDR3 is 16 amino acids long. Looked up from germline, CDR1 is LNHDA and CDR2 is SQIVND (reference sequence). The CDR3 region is CASSAPGTGSSYEQYF. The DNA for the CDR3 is TGTGCCAGTAGTGCCCCCGGGACAGGGAGCTCCTACGAGCAGTACTTC.

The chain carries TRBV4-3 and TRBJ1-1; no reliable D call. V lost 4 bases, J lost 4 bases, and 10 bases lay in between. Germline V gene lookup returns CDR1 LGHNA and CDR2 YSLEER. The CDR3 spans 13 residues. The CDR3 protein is CASSLDRGTEAFF. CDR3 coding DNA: TGCGCCAGCAGCCTCGATCGGGGCACTGAAGCTTTCTTT.

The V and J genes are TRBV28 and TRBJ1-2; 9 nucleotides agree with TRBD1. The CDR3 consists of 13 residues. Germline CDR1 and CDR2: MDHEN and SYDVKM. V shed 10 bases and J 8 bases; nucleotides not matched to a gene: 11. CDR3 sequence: CANSGQGALGYTF. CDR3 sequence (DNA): TGTGCCAACTCGGGACAGGGCGCTCTGGGCTACACCTTC.

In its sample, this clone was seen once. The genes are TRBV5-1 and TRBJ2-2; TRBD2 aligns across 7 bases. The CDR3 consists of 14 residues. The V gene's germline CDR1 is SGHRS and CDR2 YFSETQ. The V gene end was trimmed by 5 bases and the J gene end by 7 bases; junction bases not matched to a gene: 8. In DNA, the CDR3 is TGCGCCAGCAGTGAACTAGCGAACGGCGGGGAGCTGTTTTTT. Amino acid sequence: CASSELANGGELFF.

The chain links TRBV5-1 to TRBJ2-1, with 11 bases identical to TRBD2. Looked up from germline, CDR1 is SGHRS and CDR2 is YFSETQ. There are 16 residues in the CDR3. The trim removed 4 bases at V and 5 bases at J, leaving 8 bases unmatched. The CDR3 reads CASSVIPGLADNEQFF. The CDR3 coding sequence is TGCGCCAGCAGCGTGATACCGGGACTAGCGGACAATGAGCAGTTCTTC.

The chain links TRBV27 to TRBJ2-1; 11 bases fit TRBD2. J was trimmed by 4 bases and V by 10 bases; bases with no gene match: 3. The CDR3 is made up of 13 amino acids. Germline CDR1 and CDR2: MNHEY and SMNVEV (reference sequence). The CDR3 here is CATGLAEYNEQFF. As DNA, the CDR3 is TGTGCCACGGGACTAGCGGAATACAATGAGCAGTTCTTC.